This T cell receptor (beta chain) was captured by sequencing in a study of early T cells in non-severe SARS-CoV-2 infection (TCRdb year 2021). For context, the study as a whole: Bulk RNA from unsorted whole blood was used for TCR sequencing, so alpha and beta chains could not be paired.

Library construction relied on 5' RACE. TCRdb lists the instrument as NextSeq 500. Unique molecular identifiers were attached to individual cDNA molecules in the TCR library protocol so that sequencing error and PCR bias could be corrected. Both TCR alpha and beta chains were sequenced, and tight co-correlation was observed between alpha and beta sequence abundances in each sample. The study's own analysis went as follows. Decombinator V4 was used to perform V gene, J gene and CDR3 annotation of TCR sequences. TCRs were defined as expanded if a significant change between any two time points was detected under a Poisson model with p below 0.0001. Abundances of TCRs were expressed as counts per million after normalisation to the total number of TCRs sequenced in each sample. TRAV1-2 paired with TRAJ12, TRAJ20 or TRAJ33 defined MAIT TCRs, while TRAV10 paired with TRAJ18 defined iNKT TCRs. VDJdb, accessed on 1 November 2021, was searched for TCRs annotated for CMV, EBV and SARS-CoV-2, and TCRs annotated for more than one antigen were excluded. The public reads were reanalyzed by TCRdb: fastp trimming at Q25, MiXCR alignment, in-frame beta chains only. Rows merge per CDR3 protein into single entries with the most common DNA and genes. The V and J calls follow TCRdb's processing rather than the paper's. The sample table records fewer than 55,000 distinct CDR3 sequences; about 9.1% of these occur just once. The biggest ten clones account for 3.5% to 5% of the sample.

Comments on this clonotype: It lacks a known antigen. Base-call qualities are not available, and no considerably larger clone is one nucleotide away.

Set within a cohort of healthcare workers in London, UK, this nested case-control study involved weekly PCR testing of nasopharyngeal swabs along with blood sampling. Healthcare workers were enrolled in the week of the UK lockdown, from 23 to 31 March 2020, and were followed every week for up to about 15 weeks. Results the study describes overall, beyond this receptor: VDJdb matching was skewed toward anti-spike CD8 responses, so virus-specific expansions were likely underestimated and private and CD4 specificities were missed.

The CDR3 numbers 13 residues from cysteine through phenylalanine. The DNA shown is the 39-base CDR3, in frame from base 1. Via the germline V gene (reference sequence), CDR1 is DFQATT and CDR2 SNEGSKA. The germline ends are 14 bases apart after V is trimmed by 3 bases and J by 8 bases. The sample comprised whole blood. This sequence was found in an adult who was a healthcare worker with PCR-confirmed SARS-CoV-2 infection or an uninfected control (not recorded which). The chain is made from TRBV20-1 and TRBJ2-4, and possibly TRBD1, on 6 matching bases. DNA sequence: TGCAGTGCTAGGTACAGGGCCGATGACATTCAGTACTTC. Its protein is CSARYRADDIQYF.